This TCR beta chain was found in a study of blood T cell repertoires in COVID-19. The wider study: Nucleic acid was either cDNA or gDNA, and it came from T cells, B-cell-depleted T cells, or PBMCs.

This CDR3 has 13 residues. CDR1 is LNHNV and CDR2 is YYDKDF in the germline V gene (reference sequence). The ends lost 5 bases at V and 7 bases at J; junction bases unmatched: 6. This clone appeared a single time. Assay: immunoSEQ multiplex PCR; the TCRdb copy retains only in-frame clones and omits some. The sample comprises about 250,000 clones, 75% to 90% of which are singletons, and 2% to 3% rests with the top ten. Before being deemed recovered, Cohort 3 donors had two negative PCRs, clearance, or symptom resolution. What was sequenced was PBMCs or T cells enriched from blood (not recorded which). The sequence was obtained from a young woman who had recovered from COVID-19. The chain joins TRBV15 to TRBJ1-1; 8 bases match TRBD1. The CDR3 protein is CATSGTGYFEAFF. The CDR3 bases are TGTGCCACCAGCGGGACAGGTTATTTTGAAGCTTTCTTT.